The rows below give T cell receptor beta chains drawn from one sample of a study of CD8 T cells in Susac syndrome. A single record per CDR3 protein comes from TCRdb applying MiXCR to the immunoSEQ multiplex PCR reads. Here the sample spans about 150,000 distinct CDR3 sequences, 90% to 96% being singletons. The material sequenced was CD4+ T cells from PBMCs. All receptors come from a human donor with Susac syndrome. Each CDR3 is given with its conserved first and last residue.

TRBJ2-2,TRBV9,CASSVVSANTGELFF
TRBJ2-3,TRBV29-1,CSVEAGGGDTQYF
TRBJ2-5,TRBV9,CASSDGLSRETQYF
TRBJ2-1,TRBV5-1,CASSPGTSPEQFF
TRBJ2-1,TRBV29-1,CSVQPGQGIDEQFF
TRBJ2-5,TRBV28,CASRTGLDGKTQYF
TRBJ2-7,TRBV12-3/TRBV12-4,CASSFFREQYF
TRBJ1-5,TRBV20-1,CSASPSSNQPQHF
TRBJ1-2,TRBV6-6,CASSYSGTAYGYTF
TRBJ2-7,TRBV20-1,CSAEGLSYEQYF
TRBJ1-1,TRBV7-2,CASSHGARSTEAFF
TRBJ2-1,TRBV28,CASSGKWRSSYNEQFF
TRBJ1-2,TRBV29-1,CSARQGTWGYTF
TRBJ2-3,TRBV28,CASSTGHTDTQYF
TRBJ1-4,TRBV19,CASSLSSSTGRKLFF
TRBJ1-5,TRBV29-1,CSATGTGMDQPQHF
TRBJ1-2,TRBV5-6,CASSGQGASSYTF
TRBJ2-7,TRBV29-1,CSVDAKEPF
TRBJ2-7,TRBV7-9,CASGRTADYEQYF
TRBJ1-5,TRBV20-1,CSAYRDRNQPQHF